This is a list of T cell receptor beta chains from one sample in a study of identical twins. TCRdb analysed the 5' RACE reads with MiXCR anew, one entry per CDR3 protein. Here the sample spans 690,000 or so distinct CDR3 sequences, around 8.3% being singletons. Another study also made use of these data, one on yellow fever vaccine responses in identical twins.

Input material: PBMCs. These receptors all come from a young woman in good health. The CDR3 runs from the conserved cysteine through the conserved F or W. D genes are given only for firm matches. Not all rows give a size; the values are once, few, many and, for expanded clones, a class.

v_call	d_call	j_call	clone_size	cdr3_nt	cdr3_aa
TRBV15	-	TRBJ2-7	many	TGTGCCACCAGCAGAGTGGCAGGGGATATCTACGAGCAGTACTTC	CATSRVAGDIYEQYF
TRBV30	-	TRBJ2-7	few	TGTGCCTGGAGTGTACTTCCGCGGCCAGGCTCCTACGAGCAGTACTTC	CAWSVLPRPGSYEQYF
TRBV3-1	-	TRBJ1-3	-	TGTGCCACCAGCCCCACCAGGGGCTCTGGAAACACCATATATTTT	CATSPTRGSGNTIYF
TRBV28	-	TRBJ2-4	many	TGTGCCAGCATAGAGGGGACCCGAGAGGCCAAAAACATTCAGTACTTC	CASIEGTREAKNIQYF
TRBV20-1	TRBD1	TRBJ1-1	few	TGCAGTGCTTCACGGACAGGGGCTAACACTGAAGCTTTCTTT	CSASRTGANTEAFF
TRBV7-8	-	TRBJ2-5	-	TGTGCCAGCGCGCGGAGGGTCCAAGAGACCCAGTACTTC	CASARRVQETQYF
TRBV3-1	-	TRBJ1-6	few	TGTGCCAGCAGCCCGCGGACAACGGATTCACCCCTCCACTTT	CASSPRTTDSPLHF
TRBV12-3/TRBV12-4	-	TRBJ2-3	many	TGTGCCAGCAGTTTCCGTCCCCAAACAGATACGCAGTATTTT	CASSFRPQTDTQYF
TRBV15	-	TRBJ2-6	many	TGTGCCACCAGCAGACAACACGGAACTGGGGCCAACGTCCTGACTTTC	CATSRQHGTGANVLTF
TRBV3-1	TRBD1	TRBJ2-5	-	TGTGCCAGCAGCCAGGGGACGGGGACAGGGGTTCAGACCCAGTACTTC	CASSQGTGTGVQTQYF
TRBV14	-	TRBJ2-3	-	TGTGCCAGCAGCCAAGATATCCCCGATACGCAGTATTTT	CASSQDIPDTQYF
TRBV20-1	-	TRBJ2-5	-	TGCAGTGCTAGAGCCGGGGATGTGGGGACCCAGTACTTC	CSARAGDVGTQYF
TRBV24-1	-	TRBJ2-1	-	TGTGCCACCAGTGATTCAGGATCATCCAGCGGCAAGGATGAGCAGTTCTTC	CATSDSGSSSGKDEQFF
TRBV5-1	-	TRBJ2-1	-	TGCGCCAGCAGCTGGGCGGAGGGTCAGAGCTCCTACAATGAGCAGTTCTTC	CASSWAEGQSSYNEQFF
TRBV24-1	TRBD2	TRBJ2-3	few	TGTGCCACCAGTGATTTCAGGCTAGCGGGAGCTGTAGATACGCAGTATTTT	CATSDFRLAGAVDTQYF
TRBV20-1	-	TRBJ2-7	many	TGCAGCAAACAGAGAGGCAGGAGTCCGACCTACGAGCAGTACTTC	CSKQRGRSPTYEQYF
TRBV5-5	-	TRBJ2-3	many	TGTGCCAGCAGCCCTAGAGGTATTGGCACAGATACGCAGTATTTT	CASSPRGIGTDTQYF
TRBV27	-	TRBJ2-7	few	TGTGCCAGCAGTTTAAAACCGAATGGCGAGCAGTACTTC	CASSLKPNGEQYF
TRBV3-1	TRBD1	TRBJ1-2	-	TGTGCCATCGGGACAGGCTATGGCTACACCTTC	CAIGTGYGYTF
TRBV29-1	TRBD2	TRBJ2-1	many	TGCAGTTTTTGGACTAGGGGCTACAATGAGCAGTTCTTC	CSFWTRGYNEQFF
TRBV5-1	-	TRBJ1-1	many	TGCGCCAGCAGCTTGGGAATTGGGGCTGAAGCTTTCTTT	CASSLGIGAEAFF
TRBV6-5	-	TRBJ2-3	few	TGTGCCAGTGCACGGGGGGATACGCAGTATTTT	CASARGDTQYF
TRBV5-1	TRBD1	TRBJ2-3	-	TGCGCCAGCAGCTTCCGGGACAGGGATGGAGATACGCAGTATTTT	CASSFRDRDGDTQYF
TRBV4-1	TRBD2	TRBJ2-3	few	TGCGCCAGCAGCCAAGACCCGAGCGGGAGGTCAGATACGCAGTATTTT	CASSQDPSGRSDTQYF
TRBV6-2/TRBV6-3	TRBD1	TRBJ2-1	-	TGTGCCAGCAGTCCTCCGAGACCCTTAAGACAGGGTAGCTCCTACAATGAGCAGTTCTTC	CASSPPRPLRQGSSYNEQFF
TRBV6-5	-	TRBJ1-5	-	TGTGCCAGCAGTTCTGGGGGGGCGCTCAATCAGCCCCAGCATTTT	CASSSGGALNQPQHF
TRBV29-1	-	TRBJ2-7	-	TGCAGCGTAAAGACATCTTCCTACGAGCAGTACTTC	CSVKTSSYEQYF
TRBV7-9	TRBD1	TRBJ1-1	many	TGTGCCAGCAGTTTACAGGGGATGGGCACTGAAGCTTTCTTT	CASSLQGMGTEAFF
TRBV2	-	TRBJ2-7	many	TGTGCCAGCAGTGTGGACGGAGGAGAGCAGTACTTC	CASSVDGGEQYF
TRBV3-1	-	TRBJ2-3	few	TGTGCCAGCAGCCAAGACGGGGCCACAGATACGCAGTATTTT	CASSQDGATDTQYF
TRBV11-1	TRBD2	TRBJ2-7	-	TGTGCCAGCAGCCATGAGCCGCGCGGGGGAACCTACGAGCAGTACTTC	CASSHEPRGGTYEQYF
TRBV27	-	TRBJ1-2	-	TGTGCCAGCAGTTTCGTGGGGGCTTATAGCTACACCTTC	CASSFVGAYSYTF
TRBV9	-	TRBJ2-7	-	TGTGCCAGCAGCGTCCACAGGGGAGGAGACGAGCAGTACTTC	CASSVHRGGDEQYF
TRBV6-1	-	TRBJ2-1	many	TGTGCCAGCAGTCGGATCAGAACCAGACGCTCGGCTGAGCAGTTCTTC	CASSRIRTRRSAEQFF
TRBV7-9	-	TRBJ1-3	-	TGTGCCAGCAGCTACCCGGGGTCTCGATCTGGAAACACCATATATTTT	CASSYPGSRSGNTIYF
TRBV5-6	TRBD1	TRBJ2-7	-	TGTGCCAGCAGCTCGGACCGGGACAGGGGAGGTTACGAGCAGTACTTC	CASSSDRDRGGYEQYF
TRBV24-1	-	TRBJ2-1	few	TGTGCCACCAGTGATGCGTCCGTATCCTATGAGCAGTTCTTC	CATSDASVSYEQFF
TRBV12-3/TRBV12-4	-	TRBJ2-7	few	TGTGCCAGCAGCGACGGGACCAGATACGAGCAGTACTTC	CASSDGTRYEQYF